The 27 T cell receptor beta chains below come from one sample, sequenced in a study of blood T cell repertoires in COVID-19. The data were produced by immunoSEQ multiplex PCR, yet TCRdb's version contains in-frame clones alone and is incomplete. There are 270,000 or so clones in the sample; roughly nine tenths occur only once, and about an eighth lies in the top ten. Sample: peripheral blood. These receptor sequences come from a woman in her 30s with COVID-19, enrolled during active disease.

V and J are TRBV30 and TRBJ2-7; D unclear. Germline V lookup: CDR1 GTSNPN, CDR2 SVGIG (reference sequence). The CDR3 consists of 14 residues. Trimming took 0 bases from V and 0 from J, leaving 9 bases between them. The CDR3 reads CAWSVSEISYEQYF. The CDR3 DNA is TGTGCCTGGAGTGTATCTGAGATCTCCTACGAGCAGTACTTC.

The chain links TRBV5-1 to TRBJ1-6, with D maybe TRBD1 (5 bases). Germline lookup yields CDR1 SGHRS and CDR2 YFSETQ. The CDR3 has 15 residues. Trimming shortened V by 4 bases and J by 8 bases, and 16 bases separated the two germline ends. Here the CDR3 reads CASSPREGIYSPLHF. CDR3 bases: TGCGCCAGCAGCCCCAGGGAAGGGATTTATTCACCCCTCCACTTT.

The CDR3: CASSYTAQGEEEAFF. In nucleotides, the CDR3 is TGTGCCAGCAGTTACACCGCCCAGGGTGAGGAGGAAGCTTTCTTT. This chain uses TRBV6-5 with TRBJ1-1; weak D call: TRBD1 (5 bases). Germline lookup yields CDR1 MNHEY and CDR2 SVGAGI. The length of the CDR3 is 15 residues. Trimming took off 2 bases at V and 8 bases at J, with 18 bases between the two ends.

The genes are TRBV30 and TRBJ1-5; tentatively, D is TRBD1 (5 bases). V lost 0 bases to trimming and J lost 6 bases, with 9 bases between them. CDR3 length: 13 residues. The V gene's germline CDR1 is GTSNPN and CDR2 SVGIG (reference sequence). Here the CDR3 DNA reads TGTGCCTGGAGTGTTGGGGGGTTTCAGCCCCAGCATTTT. This encodes CAWSVGGFQPQHF.

The genes are TRBV7-9 and TRBJ2-3, with TRBD2 identical over 12 bases. CDR3 length: 16 residues. The V gene end was trimmed by 4 bases and the J gene end by 2 bases; junction bases not matched to a gene: 4. CDR1 is SEHNR and CDR2 is FQNEAQ in the germline V gene (reference sequence). This CDR3 reads CASSSWTSGVTDTQYF. The CDR3 DNA reads TGTGCCAGCAGCTCCTGGACTAGCGGGGTCACAGATACGCAGTATTTT.

The V call is TRBV20-1, the J call TRBJ2-7; 7 bases map to TRBD1. V gave up 3 bases and J gave up 2 bases; unmatched junction bases: 7. The CDR3 spans 14 residues. CDR1 DFQATT and CDR2 SNEGSKA come from the germline V gene (reference sequence). CDR3 sequence (DNA): TGCAGTGCTAGTAATGGGCAGGGGGCCTACGAGCAGTACTTC. Translation gives CSASNGQGAYEQYF.

This sequence joins TRBV5-4 and TRBJ2-5; 12 bases line up with TRBD2. The V gene end was trimmed by 4 bases and the J gene end by 4 bases; junction bases not matched to a gene: 17. The V gene's germline CDR1 is SGHNT and CDR2 YYREEE (reference sequence). The CDR3 runs 19 residues. CDR3 coding DNA: TGTGCCAGCAGCCCCAAGCCTAGCGGGGGGGCCATTATTGGAGAGACCCAGTACTTC. Its translation is CASSPKPSGGAIIGETQYF.

J is TRBJ2-1 and V is TRBV12-3 or TRBV12-4; TRBD1 matches 7 bases. J lost 10 bases, V lost 6 bases, and 9 bases had no gene match. The CDR3 runs 13 residues. The DNA for the CDR3 is TGTGCCAGCAGCACGAACAGGGGCCGAGAGCAGTTCTTC. Amino acid sequence: CASSTNRGREQFF.

Comment on this clone: Other DNA variants within this sample encode the same CDR3. The chain carries TRBV3-1 (or the pseudogene TRBV3-2) and TRBJ2-3; D perhaps matches TRBD1 (6 bases). Trimming removed 4 bases from V and 5 bases from J, with 7 bases in between. The CDR3 extends over 12 amino acids. The germline V gene has CDR1 LGHDT and CDR2 YNNKEL (reference sequence). This chain's CDR3 is CASSRGLDTQYF. The CDR3 DNA follows: TGTGCCAGCAGCCGGGGGCTAGATACGCAGTATTTT.

This chain connects TRBV30 to TRBJ2-7, with D tentatively TRBD2 (5 bases). The germline gives CDR1 GTSNPN, CDR2 SVGIG (reference sequence). Between the trimmed V and J ends, which lost 1 base and 4 bases, there was a span of 17 bases. CDR3 length: 15 amino acids. The CDR3 nucleotides are TGTGCCTGGAGTGGAGGGAACCCACGCGGTTACGAGCAGTACTTC. Its protein product is CAWSGGNPRGYEQYF.

The chain carries TRBV20-1 and TRBJ2-7, with D possibly matching TRBD1 (6 bases). Trimming shortened V by 3 bases and J by 7 bases, and 16 bases separated the two germline ends. Germline CDR1 DFQATT, CDR2 SNEGSKA (reference sequence). The CDR3 totals 13 residues. For the CDR3, the DNA is TGCAGTGCTAGTAGATACAGGGAAGCTGAGCAGTACTTC. It encodes CSASRYREAEQYF.

With respect to this clone: A much larger clonotype is one base distant, so this may be a read error. V and J are TRBV30 and TRBJ1-1; TRBD1 is a possible D gene (6 bases). The CDR3 covers 16 residues. The germline CDR1 and CDR2 sequences are GTSNPN and SVGIG (reference sequence). Trimming removed 1 base at V and 0 bases at J, with 15 bases between. This CDR3 reads CAWSEGGAGLNTEAFF. The CDR3 DNA follows: TGTGCCTGGAGTGAGGGGGGGGCGGGCCTGAACACTGAAGCTTTCTTT.

The genes are TRBV28 and TRBJ1-5, with 9 bases aligning to TRBD1. The CDR3 runs to 18 residues. Trimming took 3 bases from V and 2 from J; bases not matched to a gene: 11. The germline V gene has CDR1 MDHEN and CDR2 SYDVKM. CDR3 residues: CASSLTDRGALGNQPQHF. CDR3 coding DNA: TGTGCCAGCAGTTTGACTGACAGGGGGGCGCTGGGCAATCAGCCCCAGCATTTT.

This clone has a single count. CDR3 coding DNA: TGTGCCATCAGTGGATCAACAGGGTTCTATAATTCACCCCTCCACTTT. Protein product: CAISGSTGFYNSPLHF. This chain links TRBV10-3 with TRBJ1-6, with TRBD1 as a possible D gene (6 bases). Germline V gene sequence: CDR1 ENHRY, CDR2 SYGVKD. The CDR3 is 16 residues long. V lost 4 bases, J lost 3 bases, and 13 bases lay in between.

The chain employs TRBV3-1 (or the pseudogene TRBV3-2) and TRBJ1-2; tentative D call: TRBD1 (5 bases). V was clipped by 3 bases and J by 4 bases, with 18 bases between them. The CDR3 totals 16 residues. Germline V gene sequence: CDR1 LGHDT, CDR2 YNNKEL (reference sequence). CDR3 sequence (DNA): TGTGCCAGCAGCCATTTAGCGGGGGGTCGGGCCTATGGCTACACCTTC. The encoded protein is CASSHLAGGRAYGYTF.

The V gene is TRBV5-1, the J gene TRBJ2-1; weak D call: TRBD1 (5 bases). Germline values: CDR1 SGHRS, CDR2 YFSETQ. The CDR3 loop spans 14 amino acids. V was shortened by 0 bases and J by 4 bases, with 8 bases between the two germline ends. This chain's CDR3 is CASSLGQIYNEQFF. The CDR3 DNA is TGCGCCAGCAGCTTGGGACAGATATACAATGAGCAGTTCTTC.

This CDR3 is CASSFTFPLHF. For the CDR3, the DNA is TGTGCCAGCAGCTTCACTTTTCCCCTCCACTTT. The genes are TRBV5-7 and TRBJ1-6; D gene ambiguous. TRBV5-7 is an ORF, and what it does is uncertain. The V gene lost 2 bases and the J gene lost 13 bases, with 7 bases spanning the gap. The CDR3 is 11 amino acids.

The chain has TRBV7-6 and TRBJ2-7; D is uncertain. Looked up from germline, CDR1 is SGHVS and CDR2 is FNYEAQ. Trimming removed 5 bases from V and 3 bases from J, with 5 bases in between. The CDR3 is made up of 11 amino acids. CDR3 nucleotides: TGTGCCAGCAGCCATTTCTACGAGCAGTACTTC. As protein: CASSHFYEQYF.

The genes are TRBV6-5 and TRBJ2-3, with 8 bases identical to TRBD2. The V gene's germline CDR1 is MNHEY and CDR2 SVGAGI. The CDR3 consists of 16 residues. The V gene end was trimmed by 0 bases and the J gene end by 7 bases; junction bases not matched to a gene: 9. The CDR3 sequence: CASSYSPSGGRNTQYF. DNA of the CDR3: TGTGCCAGCAGTTACTCGCCCAGCGGGGGAAGGAATACGCAGTATTTT.

The chain combines TRBV19 with TRBJ1-1; D uncertain. V dropped 4 bases and J dropped 0 bases, with 9 bases sitting between them. This CDR3 spans 14 amino acids. From germline, CDR1 is LNHDA and CDR2 SQIVND (reference sequence). CDR3: CASSTGSLNTEAFF. The CDR3 nucleotides are TGTGCCAGTAGTACCGGGAGTTTGAACACTGAAGCTTTCTTT.

The rearrangement joins TRBV4-1 to TRBJ1-5, with TRBD1 as a possible D gene (5 bases). This CDR3 comprises 17 residues. The V and J ends lost 1 base and 2 bases respectively, with 15 bases between them. Germline values: CDR1 MGHRA, CDR2 YSYEKL. The CDR3 DNA is TGCGCCAGCAGCCAAGTACCGGGGGAGTGGGGCAATCAGCCCCAGCATTTT. Protein product: CASSQVPGEWGNQPQHF.

The chain combines TRBV5-1 with TRBJ2-7; the match to TRBD1 covers 9 bases. V lost 4 bases and J lost 1; bases outside the gene matches: 3. The germline V gene encodes CDR1 SGHRS and CDR2 YFSETQ. CDR3 length: 14 residues. The CDR3 bases are TGCGCCAGCAGCCGGGACAGGGTATCCTACGAGCAGTACTTC. Translated: CASSRDRVSYEQYF.

The CDR3 DNA sequence: TGCAGCGTTGTAGCGGGGGGCACAGATACGCAGTATTTT. Its protein product is CSVVAGGTDTQYF. The chain links TRBV29-1 to TRBJ2-3, with 9 nucleotides matching TRBD2. The germline gives CDR1 SQVTM, CDR2 ANQGSEA. The CDR3 loop spans 13 amino acids. Trimming cost V 4 bases and J 1 base; bases outside gene matches: 0.

The gene calls are TRBV7-9 and TRBJ1-2; TRBD1 agrees at 7 bases. Germline CDR1 is SEHNR and CDR2 is FQNEAQ (reference sequence). There are 17 residues in the CDR3. The V and J ends lost 2 bases and 1 base, in that order; junction bases with no gene match: 10. The CDR3 region is CASSLLTGVFSNYGYTF. CDR3 in DNA: TGTGCCAGCAGCTTACTCACAGGGGTTTTTAGTAACTATGGCTACACCTTC.

The chain employs TRBV19 and TRBJ1-1, with D maybe TRBD1 (5 bases). Trimming stripped 2 bases from V and 1 base from J, with 11 bases between. The CDR3 has 15 amino acids. The germline V gene has CDR1 LNHDA and CDR2 SQIVND (reference sequence). The CDR3 here is CASSISSGPNTEAFF. As DNA, the CDR3 is TGTGCCAGTAGTATATCATCAGGGCCGAACACTGAAGCTTTCTTT.

The chain links TRBV3-1 (or the pseudogene TRBV3-2) to TRBJ2-3, with D maybe TRBD2 (5 bases). CDR1 and CDR2 from the germline V gene are LGHDT and YNNKEL (reference sequence). Trimming removed 5 bases from V and 6 bases from J, with 24 bases in between. This CDR3 has 17 amino acids. This CDR3 reads CASSDPAAAGSGDTQYF. In DNA form, the CDR3 reads TGTGCCAGCAGCGACCCCGCCGCGGCGGGCTCTGGGGATACGCAGTATTTT.

The CDR3 DNA follows: TGTGCCAGCAGCACTGGGAGCTACGAGCAGTACTTC. Translating gives CASSTGSYEQYF. V usage is TRBV2 and J usage is TRBJ2-7, with D tentatively TRBD2 (5 bases). Trimming took 6 bases from V and 3 from J, leaving 9 bases between them. The CDR3 totals 12 residues. Per the germline V gene, CDR1 is SNHLY and CDR2 is FYNNEI.